Sequencing of this T cell receptor beta chain was carried out in a study of T cells in Graves' hyperthyroidism and ophthalmopathy. The investigators amplified TCR beta CDR3 regions from RNA transcripts. TCR CDR3 regions were first amplified by RT-PCR with HTBI primers. One entry per CDR3 protein, called by TCRdb with MiXCR from the multiplex PCR reads. The sample yields under 550,000 distinct CDR3 sequences, about 13% seen once. General study findings and limits: Blood also carried most thyroid clonotypes expanded above 0.001. A model built on 13 V-J features separated ophthalmopathy from stable hyperthyroidism.

About this clonotype: Its antigen is undetermined.

Patients aged 18 to 65 had newly diagnosed hyperthyroidism that had lasted under 2 months. The CDR3 has 15 residues. V dropped 5 bases and J dropped 3; count of bases not matched to a gene: 5. Germline V gene data show CDR1 as MDHEN and CDR2 as SYDVKM. The genes are TRBV28 and TRBJ2-3, with 10 bases aligning to TRBD1. The sequencing sample was made of blood. This sequence originates from a woman aged 18-35 years with Graves' hyperthyroidism. CDR3 in amino acids: CASSADRGSTDTQYF. CDR3 sequence (DNA): TGTGCCAGCAGTGCGGACAGGGGGAGTACAGATACGCAGTATTTT.